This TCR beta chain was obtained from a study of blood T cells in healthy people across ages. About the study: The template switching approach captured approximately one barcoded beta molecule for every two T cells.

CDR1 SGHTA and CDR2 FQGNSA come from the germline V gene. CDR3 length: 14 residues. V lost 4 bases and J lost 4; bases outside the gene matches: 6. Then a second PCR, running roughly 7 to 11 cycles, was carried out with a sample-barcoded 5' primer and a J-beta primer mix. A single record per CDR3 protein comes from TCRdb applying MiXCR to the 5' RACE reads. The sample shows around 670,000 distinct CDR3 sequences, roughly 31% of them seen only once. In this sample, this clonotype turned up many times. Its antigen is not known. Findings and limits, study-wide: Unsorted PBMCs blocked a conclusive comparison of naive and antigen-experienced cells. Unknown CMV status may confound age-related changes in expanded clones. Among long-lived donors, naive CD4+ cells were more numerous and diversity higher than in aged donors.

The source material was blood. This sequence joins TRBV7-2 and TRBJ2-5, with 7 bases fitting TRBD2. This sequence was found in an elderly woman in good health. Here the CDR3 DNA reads TGTGCCAGCAGCTCGAGGACTAGACGAGAGACCCAGTACTTC. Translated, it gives CASSSRTRRETQYF. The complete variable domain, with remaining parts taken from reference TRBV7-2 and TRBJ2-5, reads GAGVSQSPSNKVTEKGKDVELRCDPISGHTALYWYRQSLGQGLEFLIYFQGNSAPDKSGLPSDRFSAERTGGSVSTLTIQRTQQEDSAVYLCASSSRTRRETQYFGPGTRLLVL.